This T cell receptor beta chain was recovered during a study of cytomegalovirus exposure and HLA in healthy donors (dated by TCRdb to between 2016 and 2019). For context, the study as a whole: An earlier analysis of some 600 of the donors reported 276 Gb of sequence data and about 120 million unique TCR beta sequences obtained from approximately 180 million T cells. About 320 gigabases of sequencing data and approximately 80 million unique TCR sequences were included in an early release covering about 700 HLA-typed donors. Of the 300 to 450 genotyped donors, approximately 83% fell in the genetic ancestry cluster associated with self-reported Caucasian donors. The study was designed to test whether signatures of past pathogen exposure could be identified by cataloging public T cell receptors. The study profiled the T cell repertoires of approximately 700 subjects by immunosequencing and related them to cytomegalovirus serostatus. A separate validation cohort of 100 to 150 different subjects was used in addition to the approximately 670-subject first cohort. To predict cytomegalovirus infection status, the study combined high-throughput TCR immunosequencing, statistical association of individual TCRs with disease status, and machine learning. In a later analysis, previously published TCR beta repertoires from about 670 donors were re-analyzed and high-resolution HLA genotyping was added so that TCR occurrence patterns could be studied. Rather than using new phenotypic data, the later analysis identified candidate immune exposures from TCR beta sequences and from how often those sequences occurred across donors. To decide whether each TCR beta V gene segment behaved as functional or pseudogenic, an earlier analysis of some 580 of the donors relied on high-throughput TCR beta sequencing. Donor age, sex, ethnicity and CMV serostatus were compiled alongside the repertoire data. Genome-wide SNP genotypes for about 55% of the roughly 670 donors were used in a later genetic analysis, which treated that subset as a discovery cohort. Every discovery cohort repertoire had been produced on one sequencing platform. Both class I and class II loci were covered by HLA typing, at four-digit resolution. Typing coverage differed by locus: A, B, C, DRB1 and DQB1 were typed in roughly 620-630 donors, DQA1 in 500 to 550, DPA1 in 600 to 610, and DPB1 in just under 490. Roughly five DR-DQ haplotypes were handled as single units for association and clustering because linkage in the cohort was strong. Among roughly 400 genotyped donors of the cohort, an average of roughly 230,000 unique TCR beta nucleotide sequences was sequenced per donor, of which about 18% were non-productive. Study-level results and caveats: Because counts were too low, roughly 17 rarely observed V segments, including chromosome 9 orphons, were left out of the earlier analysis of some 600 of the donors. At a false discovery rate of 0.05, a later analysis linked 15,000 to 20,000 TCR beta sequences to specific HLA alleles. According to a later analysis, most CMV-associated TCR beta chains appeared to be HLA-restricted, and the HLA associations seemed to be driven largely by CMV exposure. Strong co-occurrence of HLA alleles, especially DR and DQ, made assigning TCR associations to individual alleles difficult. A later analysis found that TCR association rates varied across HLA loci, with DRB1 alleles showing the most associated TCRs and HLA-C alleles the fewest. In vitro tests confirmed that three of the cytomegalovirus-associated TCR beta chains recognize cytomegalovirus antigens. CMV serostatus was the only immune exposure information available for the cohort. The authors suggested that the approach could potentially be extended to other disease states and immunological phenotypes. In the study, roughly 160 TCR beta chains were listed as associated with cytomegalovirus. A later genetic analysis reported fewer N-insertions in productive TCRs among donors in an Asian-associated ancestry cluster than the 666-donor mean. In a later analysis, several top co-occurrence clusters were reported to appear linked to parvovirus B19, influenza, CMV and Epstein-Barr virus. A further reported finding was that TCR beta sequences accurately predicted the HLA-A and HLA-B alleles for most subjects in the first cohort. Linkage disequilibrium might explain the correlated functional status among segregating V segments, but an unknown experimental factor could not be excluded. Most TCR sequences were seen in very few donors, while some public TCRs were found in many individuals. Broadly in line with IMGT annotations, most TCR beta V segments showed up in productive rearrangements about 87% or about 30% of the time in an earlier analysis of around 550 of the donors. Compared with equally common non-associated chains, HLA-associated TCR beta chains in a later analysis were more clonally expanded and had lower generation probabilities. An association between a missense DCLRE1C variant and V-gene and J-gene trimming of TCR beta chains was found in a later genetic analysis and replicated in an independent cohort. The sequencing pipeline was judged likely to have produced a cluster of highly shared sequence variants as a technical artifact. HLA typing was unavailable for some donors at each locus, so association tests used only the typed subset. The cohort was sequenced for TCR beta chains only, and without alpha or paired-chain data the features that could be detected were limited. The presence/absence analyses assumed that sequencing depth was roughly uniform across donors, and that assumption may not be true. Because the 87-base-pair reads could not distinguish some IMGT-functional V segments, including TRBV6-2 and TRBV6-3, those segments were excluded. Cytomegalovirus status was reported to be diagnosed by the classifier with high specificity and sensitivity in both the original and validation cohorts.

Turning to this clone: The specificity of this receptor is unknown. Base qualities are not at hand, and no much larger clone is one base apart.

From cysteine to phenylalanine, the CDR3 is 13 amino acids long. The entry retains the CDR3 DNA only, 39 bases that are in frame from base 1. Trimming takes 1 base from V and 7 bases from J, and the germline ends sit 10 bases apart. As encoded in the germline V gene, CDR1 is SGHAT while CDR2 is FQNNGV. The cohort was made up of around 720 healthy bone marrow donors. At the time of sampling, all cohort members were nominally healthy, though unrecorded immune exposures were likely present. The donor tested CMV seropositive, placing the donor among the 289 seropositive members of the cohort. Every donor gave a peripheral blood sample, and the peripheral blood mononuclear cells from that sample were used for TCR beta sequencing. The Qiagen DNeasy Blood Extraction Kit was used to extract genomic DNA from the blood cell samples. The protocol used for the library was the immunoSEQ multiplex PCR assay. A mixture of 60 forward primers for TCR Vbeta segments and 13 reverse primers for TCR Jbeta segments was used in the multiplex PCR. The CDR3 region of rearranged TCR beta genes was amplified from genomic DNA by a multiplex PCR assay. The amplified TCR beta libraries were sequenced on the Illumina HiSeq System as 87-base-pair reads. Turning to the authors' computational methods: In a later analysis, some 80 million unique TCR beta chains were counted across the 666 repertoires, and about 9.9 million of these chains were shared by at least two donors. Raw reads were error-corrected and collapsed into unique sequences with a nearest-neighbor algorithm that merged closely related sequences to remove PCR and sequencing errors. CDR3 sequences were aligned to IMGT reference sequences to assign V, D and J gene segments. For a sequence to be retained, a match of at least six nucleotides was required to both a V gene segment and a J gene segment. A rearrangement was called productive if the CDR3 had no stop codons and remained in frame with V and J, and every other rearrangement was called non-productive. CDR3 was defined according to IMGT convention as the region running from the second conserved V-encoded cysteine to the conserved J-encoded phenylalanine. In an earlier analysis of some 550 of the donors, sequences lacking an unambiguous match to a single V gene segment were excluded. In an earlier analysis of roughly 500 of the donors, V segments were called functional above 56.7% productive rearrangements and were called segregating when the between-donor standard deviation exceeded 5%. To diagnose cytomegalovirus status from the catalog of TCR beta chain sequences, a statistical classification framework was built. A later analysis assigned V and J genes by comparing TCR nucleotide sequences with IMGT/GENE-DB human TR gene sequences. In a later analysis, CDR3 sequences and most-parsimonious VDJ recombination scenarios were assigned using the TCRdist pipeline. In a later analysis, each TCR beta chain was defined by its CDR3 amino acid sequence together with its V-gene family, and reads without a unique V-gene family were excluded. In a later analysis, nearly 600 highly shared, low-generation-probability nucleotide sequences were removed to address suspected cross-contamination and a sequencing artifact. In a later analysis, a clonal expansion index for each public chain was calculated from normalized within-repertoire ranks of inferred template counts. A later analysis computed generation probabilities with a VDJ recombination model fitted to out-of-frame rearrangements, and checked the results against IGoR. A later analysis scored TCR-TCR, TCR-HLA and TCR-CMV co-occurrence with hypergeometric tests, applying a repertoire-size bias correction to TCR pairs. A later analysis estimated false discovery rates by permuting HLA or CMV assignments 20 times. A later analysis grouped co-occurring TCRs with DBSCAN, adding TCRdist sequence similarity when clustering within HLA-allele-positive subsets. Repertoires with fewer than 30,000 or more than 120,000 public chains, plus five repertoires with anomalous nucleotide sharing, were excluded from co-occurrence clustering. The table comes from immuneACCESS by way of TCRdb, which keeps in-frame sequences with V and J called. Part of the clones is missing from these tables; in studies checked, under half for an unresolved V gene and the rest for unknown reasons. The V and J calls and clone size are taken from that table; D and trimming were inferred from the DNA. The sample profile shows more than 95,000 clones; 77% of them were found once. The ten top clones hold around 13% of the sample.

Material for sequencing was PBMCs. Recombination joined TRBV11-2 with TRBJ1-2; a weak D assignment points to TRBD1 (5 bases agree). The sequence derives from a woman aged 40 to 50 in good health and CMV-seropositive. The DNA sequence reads TGTGCCAGCAGCTTAGTAGGGGTATCTGGCTACACCTTC. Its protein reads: CASSLVGVSGYTF.